The rows below give T cell receptor beta chains drawn from one sample of a study of OX40 agonist ivuxolimab in advanced cancers. Assay used: immunoSEQ multiplex PCR; TCRdb lists only in-frame clones, some missing. The sample holds about 22,000 clones, approximately 80% seen once. The input for sequencing was CD4+ or CD8+ T cells sorted from blood, taken in a trial of the OX40 agonist ivuxolimab. The receptor source for this set is an adult with an advanced solid tumor such as melanoma, head and neck, liver or kidney cancer. Both conserved end residues are part of each CDR3. A D gene is named only where the DNA matches it firmly. Clone size appears in some rows only: once, few, many, or a class for an expanded clone.

clone size | J gene | D gene | V gene | CDR3 protein | CDR3 DNA
once | TRBJ2-7 | TRBD1 | TRBV30 | CAWSWTGEEEQYF | TGTGCCTGGAGTTGGACAGGGGAGGAGGAGCAGTACTTC
medium-sized | TRBJ2-2 | NA | TRBV7-8 | CASSSRLGSGGELFF | TGTGCCAGCAGCTCTAGACTAGGCAGTGGCGGGGAGCTGTTTTTT
NA | TRBJ2-2 | TRBD1 | TRBV7-8 | CASSAARGRNTGELFF | TGTGCCAGCAGCGCCGCGAGGGGGCGAAACACCGGGGAGCTGTTTTTT
NA | TRBJ2-7 | TRBD1 | TRBV10-3 | CAHRQGADDYEQYF | TGTGCCCACAGACAGGGGGCGGACGACTACGAGCAGTACTTC
NA | TRBJ1-1 | NA | TRBV5-1 | CASSKRPVGGLNTEAFF | TGCGCCAGCAGCAAAAGACCGGTGGGAGGATTGAACACTGAAGCTTTCTTT
NA | TRBJ2-7 | NA | TRBV7-9 | CASGSGTYEQYF | TGTGCCAGCGGATCGGGGACCTACGAGCAGTACTTC
medium-sized | TRBJ2-7 | TRBD2 | TRBV11-2 | CASSPSLPGEGLFYEQYF | TGTGCCAGCAGCCCAAGCTTGCCGGGGGAGGGTCTGTTCTACGAGCAGTACTTC
NA | TRBJ2-5 | NA | TRBV2 | CATIGGQGGYLETQYF | TGTGCCACAATAGGAGGGCAGGGGGGTTATCTGGAGACCCAGTACTTC
NA | TRBJ2-2 | TRBD2 | TRBV7-9 | CASSLRLAVGTGELFF | TGTGCCAGCAGCTTAAGACTAGCCGTGGGCACCGGGGAGCTGTTTTTT
once | TRBJ2-1 | TRBD2 | TRBV5-1 | CASSWGEGPYNEQFF | TGCGCCAGCAGCTGGGGGGAGGGCCCTTACAATGAGCAGTTCTTC
NA | TRBJ2-7 | TRBD2 | TRBV23-1 | CASNRRPPGLAGPKSYEQYF | TGCGCCAGCAATAGAAGGCCCCCGGGACTAGCGGGCCCTAAATCCTACGAGCAGTACTTC
NA | TRBJ2-1 | NA | TRBV7-6 | CASSSDSLSYNEQFF | TGTGCCAGCAGTTCCGACTCCCTCTCCTACAATGAGCAGTTCTTC
NA | TRBJ1-2 | NA | TRBV11-2 | CASSFLTRYGYTF | TGTGCCAGCAGCTTCCTCACGCGGTATGGCTACACCTTC
NA | TRBJ1-5 | NA | TRBV18 | CASSSGGPLYSNQPQHF | TGTGCCAGCTCCTCGGGGGGACCCCTCTATAGCAATCAGCCCCAGCATTTT
NA | TRBJ1-2 | NA | TRBV30 | CAWSPPGRYYGYTF | TGTGCCTGGAGCCCCCCAGGGCGGTACTATGGCTACACCTTC
NA | TRBJ1-5 | NA | TRBV28 | CASSLTPRQPQHF | TGTGCCAGCAGCTTGACCCCCCGGCAGCCCCAGCATTTT
NA | TRBJ1-3 | NA | TRBV21-1 | CASSKETGPSGNTIYF | TGTGCCAGCAGCAAAGAGACAGGACCCTCTGGAAACACCATATATTTT
once | TRBJ1-2 | NA | TRBV6-4 | CASSGHHRQVF | TGTGCCAGCAGTGGTCACCACAGGCAGGTTTTC
NA | TRBJ1-1 | TRBD1 | TRBV7-9 | CASSPRGWSTEAFF | TGTGCCAGCAGCCCCAGGGGGTGGAGCACTGAAGCTTTCTTT
NA | TRBJ2-7 | NA | TRBV11-2 | CASSPAVGVEQYF | TGTGCCAGCAGCCCCGCGGTGGGGGTCGAGCAGTACTTC
NA | TRBJ1-1 | NA | TRBV5-6 | CASSLQNTEAFF | TGTGCCAGCAGCTTGCAGAACACTGAAGCTTTCTTT
NA | TRBJ2-7 | TRBD1 | TRBV9 | CASSAGQGGWQYF | TGTGCCAGCAGCGCCGGACAGGGGGGATGGCAGTACTTC